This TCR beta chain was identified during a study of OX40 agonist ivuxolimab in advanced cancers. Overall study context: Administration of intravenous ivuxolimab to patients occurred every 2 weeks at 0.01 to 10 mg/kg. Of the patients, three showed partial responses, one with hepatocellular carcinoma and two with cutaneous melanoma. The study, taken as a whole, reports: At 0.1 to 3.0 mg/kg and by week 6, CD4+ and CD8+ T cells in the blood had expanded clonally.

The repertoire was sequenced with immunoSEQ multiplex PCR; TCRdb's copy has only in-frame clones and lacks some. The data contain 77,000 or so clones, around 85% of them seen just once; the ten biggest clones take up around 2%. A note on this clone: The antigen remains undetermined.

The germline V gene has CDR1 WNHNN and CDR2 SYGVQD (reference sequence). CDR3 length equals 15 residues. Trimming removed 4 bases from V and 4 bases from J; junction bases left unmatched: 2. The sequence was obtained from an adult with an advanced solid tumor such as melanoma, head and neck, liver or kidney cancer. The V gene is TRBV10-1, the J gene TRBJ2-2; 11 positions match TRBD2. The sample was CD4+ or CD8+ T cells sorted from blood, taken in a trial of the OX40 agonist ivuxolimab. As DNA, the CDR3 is TGCGCCAGCAGTGTTGGGACTAGCGGCACCGGGGAGCTGTTTTTT. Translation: CASSVGTSGTGELFF.